Listed below are T cell receptor beta chains from one sample, sequenced in a study of shared clonotypes between healthy human individuals. The assay was immunoSEQ multiplex PCR, and TCRdb's table has in-frame clones only and misses some. The sample carries 600,000 to 700,000 clones, around four fifths recorded once. The sequencing input was memory CD4+ T cells sorted from blood. These receptors all come from a woman in her 30s in good health. The CDR3 runs from the conserved cysteine through the conserved F or W. The D gene is left open where the match is weak. The size of a clone is reported for some rows only, either as once, few or many, or as a class for expanded clones.

cdr3_aa cdr3_nt v_call d_call j_call clone_size
CASSESGDGYGYTF TGTGCCAGCAGTGAATCCGGGGACGGCTATGGCTACACCTTC TRBV6-1 . TRBJ1-2 .
CASSPLDGGYTF TGTGCCAGCTCACCTCTAGACGGCGGCTACACCTTC TRBV18 . TRBJ1-2 .
CASSRGQGFSEQYF TGCGCCAGCAGCCGGGGACAGGGTTTCTCCGAGCAGTACTTC TRBV5-1 TRBD1 TRBJ2-7 .
CASSFTTKGTQYF TGTGCCAGCAGTTTTACAACTAAGGGGACCCAGTACTTC TRBV28 . TRBJ2-5 .
CATRGQTGELFF TGTGCCACCAGGGGGCAAACCGGGGAGCTGTTTTTT TRBV6-1 TRBD1 TRBJ2-2 few
CASSLSGQGNEKLFF TGTGCCAGCAGCTTATCCGGACAGGGTAATGAAAAACTGTTTTTT TRBV7-9 TRBD1 TRBJ1-4 .
CASRQANVLTF TGTGCCAGCAGGCAGGCCAACGTCCTGACTTTC TRBV2 . TRBJ2-6 .
CASRNTGGIGQPQHF TGTGCCAGCAGGAATACAGGGGGCATAGGTCAGCCCCAGCATTTT TRBV6-1 TRBD1 TRBJ1-5 .
CASSPVRLAGGNEQFF TGTGCCAGCAGCCCCGTCCGGCTAGCGGGAGGCAATGAGCAGTTCTTC TRBV7-8 TRBD2 TRBJ2-1 .
CASSIASLNTGELFF TGTGCCAGTAGTATCGCAAGCTTGAACACCGGGGAGCTGTTTTTT TRBV19 . TRBJ2-2 .
CASLVTTEAFF TGTGCCAGCCTCGTCACGACTGAAGCTTTCTTT TRBV6-1 . TRBJ1-1 .
CASSLEGTDTQYF TGCGCCAGCAGCTTGGAGGGCACAGATACGCAGTATTTT TRBV5-1 . TRBJ2-3 many
CASNRGLQETQYF TGTGCCAGCAACAGGGGGCTCCAAGAGACCCAGTACTTC TRBV28 TRBD1 TRBJ2-5 .
CASSFGVEETQYF TGCGCCAGCAGCTTTGGGGTAGAAGAGACCCAGTACTTC TRBV5-1 . TRBJ2-5 .
CASSPTGGHDIQYF TGTGCCAGCAGCCCGACAGGGGGACACGACATTCAGTACTTC TRBV11-1 TRBD1 TRBJ2-4 .
CAISDFGRNTYNEQFF TGTGCCATCAGTGACTTTGGGCGGAATACCTACAATGAGCAGTTCTTC TRBV10-3 . TRBJ2-1 .
CASSPSTGADLYEQYF TGTGCCAGCAGTCCATCGACAGGGGCAGATCTCTACGAGCAGTACTTC TRBV28 TRBD1 TRBJ2-7 .
CAISGRPQETQYF TGTGCCATCAGTGGAAGGCCCCAAGAGACCCAGTACTTC TRBV10-3 . TRBJ2-5 .
CASSLVRGSYEQYF TGTGCCAGCAGCTTAGTAAGGGGCTCCTACGAGCAGTACTTC TRBV7-2 . TRBJ2-7 few
CASSLTPGTGVYEQYF TGCGCCAGCAGCTTAACCCCCGGGACTGGAGTCTACGAGCAGTACTTC TRBV5-1 . TRBJ2-7 .
CASSLSPGSRNEQFF TGTGCCAGCAGCTTATCCCCCGGGAGTAGGAATGAGCAGTTCTTC TRBV7-6 . TRBJ2-1 .
CASSLQENTEAFF TGTGCCAGCAGCTTACAGGAGAACACTGAAGCTTTCTTT TRBV11-2 . TRBJ1-1 many
CASSLSLGQGAHGYTF TGTGCCAGCAGCTTGTCTCTGGGGCAGGGGGCGCATGGCTACACCTTC TRBV5-4 TRBD1 TRBJ1-2 once
CASSYGVAGDSEQYF TGTGCCAGCAGTTACGGGGTAGCGGGAGACTCCGAGCAGTACTTC TRBV6-5 TRBD2 TRBJ2-7 .
CASSSEQGSKLFF TGTGCCAGCAGCTCCGAGCAGGGTTCAAAACTGTTTTTT TRBV6-6 . TRBJ1-4 .
CASSPSLAGVSAQYF TGTGCCAGCAGTCCCTCCCTAGCGGGAGTATCGGCGCAGTATTTT TRBV28 TRBD2 TRBJ2-3 once
CASSPSDGEQYF TGTGCCAGCTCCCCCTCGGATGGCGAGCAGTACTTC TRBV18 . TRBJ2-7 .
CASSYGVTTSSYEQYF TGTGCCAGCAGTTACGGGGTAACCACCAGCTCCTACGAGCAGTACTTC TRBV6-5 . TRBJ2-7 once
CASSPTASSGNTIYF TGTGCCAGTAGCCCAACAGCTTCCTCTGGAAACACCATATATTTT TRBV19 . TRBJ1-3 .
CASSLRAGGSTGELFF TGCGCCAGCAGCTTGCGGGCGGGAGGATCCACCGGGGAGCTGTTTTTT TRBV5-1 TRBD2 TRBJ2-2 .
CASSGQGLRETQYF TGTGCCAGCAGTGGTCAGGGTTTAAGGGAGACCCAGTACTTC TRBV2 . TRBJ2-5 .
CASSFGGRYNTEAFF TGTGCCAGCAGCTTTGGGGGACGGTATAACACTGAAGCTTTCTTT TRBV5-5 . TRBJ1-1 .
CASIPGHNTGELFF TGTGCCAGTATCCCGGGACATAACACCGGGGAGCTGTTTTTT TRBV28 . TRBJ2-2 once
CASSPRGQAEISYGYTF TGTGCCAGCTCACCCCGGGGACAGGCTGAGATTTCATATGGCTACACCTTC TRBV18 TRBD1 TRBJ1-2 .
CASSISGLAGTYEQYF TGTGCCAGTAGTATATCGGGACTAGCGGGTACCTACGAGCAGTACTTC TRBV19 TRBD2 TRBJ2-7 .
CASTIMGQGGYEQYF TGTGCCAGCACCATTATGGGACAGGGGGGTTACGAGCAGTACTTC TRBV28 TRBD1 TRBJ2-7 .
CASSEAARYEQYF TGCGCCAGCAGTGAGGCAGCCAGGTACGAACAGTACTTC TRBV10-2 . TRBJ2-7 .
CASSSGTVSRETQYF TGTGCCAGCAGTTCCGGGACAGTATCTAGGGAGACCCAGTACTTC TRBV28 TRBD1 TRBJ2-5 few
CASSPDIYGYTF TGTGCCAGCTCACCCGACATCTATGGCTACACCTTC TRBV18 . TRBJ1-2 once
CASLRANQPQHF TGTGCCAGCCTAAGGGCGAATCAGCCCCAGCATTTT TRBV27 . TRBJ1-5 .
CATSRVTTSGSGDEQFF TGTGCCACCAGCAGAGTTACGACTAGCGGGAGTGGGGATGAGCAGTTCTTC TRBV15 TRBD2 TRBJ2-1 .
CASSHSPGASNEQFF TGCGCCAGCAGCCATTCCCCGGGGGCTTCCAATGAGCAGTTCTTC TRBV4-1 . TRBJ2-1 .
CSVGSRGGGETQYF TGCAGCGTTGGGTCACGTGGGGGCGGGGAGACCCAGTACTTC TRBV29-1 . TRBJ2-5 .
CASSQFVTGESYEQYF TGCGCCAGCAGCCAGTTCGTTACAGGGGAATCCTACGAGCAGTACTTC TRBV4-1 TRBD1 TRBJ2-7 .
CASSHAGQHYEQYF TGTGCCAGCTCACATGCGGGACAGCACTACGAGCAGTACTTC TRBV18 . TRBJ2-7 .
CSVGTRKGYEQYF TGCAGCGTAGGGACAAGGAAGGGCTACGAGCAGTACTTC TRBV29-1 . TRBJ2-7 .
CASSAPKDRLRAPSF TGTGCCAGCAGCGCACCTAAGGACAGGCTGAGGGCCCCTTCCTTC TRBV11-2 TRBD1 TRBJ1-2 .
CARAQLNTEAFF TGTGCCAGAGCCCAGCTTAACACTGAAGCTTTCTTT TRBV5-3 . TRBJ1-1 .
CASSPGTGSGNTIYF TGTGCCAGCAGCCCAGGGACGGGCTCTGGAAACACCATATATTTT TRBV7-7 . TRBJ1-3 .
CASSYSSRQGTEAFF TGTGCCAGCAGCTATAGTTCAAGACAGGGCACTGAAGCTTTCTTT TRBV7-2 TRBD1 TRBJ1-1 few
CASSLPGTYEQYF TGTGCCAGCAGTTTACCTGGGACCTACGAGCAGTACTTC TRBV28 . TRBJ2-7 once
CASSFGETGELFF TGTGCCAGCAGCTTTGGGGAGACCGGGGAGCTGTTTTTT TRBV5-4 . TRBJ2-2 few